The 26 T cell receptor beta chains listed next were all sequenced from one sample in a study of preoperative IRX-2 immunotherapy in early breast cancer. The treatment here: preoperative locoregional IRX-2 cytokine immunotherapy. The table came from immunoSEQ multiplex PCR; TCRdb's copy has only in-frame clones and leaves some out. The table has about 89,000 clones, just over 85% seen once. Material: tumor tissue, obtained after IRX-2 immunotherapy. The receptor source for this set is a human donor with breast cancer.

The V call is TRBV22-1, the J call TRBJ1-1; the table assigns TRBD1, which was not confirmed against the DNA. TRBV22-1 is a known pseudogene. CDR3 size: 15 residues. CDR3 coding DNA: TGTGCCAGCAGGCGCCGCTCCGGGACAGATTTTGAAGCTTTCTTT. It yields the protein CASRRRSGTDFEAFF.

The chain links TRBV5-1 to TRBJ2-5, with TRBD1 matching 9 bases. Germline V lookup: CDR1 SGHRS, CDR2 YFSETQ. After removal of 4 bases from V and 3 bases from J, the junction contained 7 bases not matched to a gene. The length of the CDR3 is 15 residues. The CDR3 spells CASSGQGIPEETQYF. CDR3 bases: TGCGCCAGCAGCGGACAGGGGATACCTGAAGAGACCCAGTACTTC.

This clone has a single count. The rearrangement joins TRBV19 to TRBJ2-7, with D perhaps matching TRBD1 (6 bases). The CDR3 sequence is 15 residues long. The germline V gene has CDR1 LNHDA and CDR2 SQIVND (reference sequence). V gave up 3 bases and J gave up 4 bases, with 16 bases separating them. The CDR3 here is CASSMGQGNYYEQYF. The CDR3 bases are TGTGCCAGTAGTATGGGGCAGGGGAACTATTACGAGCAGTACTTC.

Here the CDR3 reads CASGSLVQPQHF. The CDR3 region has the DNA TGTGCTAGTGGTTCGTTAGTCCAGCCCCAGCATTTT. The V call is TRBV12-5, the J call TRBJ1-5; D is unresolved. The germline CDR1 and CDR2 sequences are LGHNT and FRNRAP. V lost 4 bases to trimming and J lost 7 bases, with 8 bases between them. This CDR3 is 12 amino acids long.

The V gene is TRBV6-8, the J gene TRBJ1-2; 7 bases are a match to TRBD1. The CDR3 contains 15 residues. Germline lookup yields CDR1 MNHGY and CDR2 SAAAGT. The ends lost 5 bases at V and 2 bases at J; junction bases unmatched: 8. The CDR3 region is CASSPRQGSNYGYTF. In nucleotides, the CDR3 is TGTGCCAGCAGTCCCCGACAGGGATCAAACTATGGCTACACCTTC.

The chain has TRBV4-1 and TRBJ1-5; no definite D call. V lost 2 bases and J 4 bases, leaving 12 bases between the germline ends. Germline V gene data show CDR1 as MGHRA and CDR2 as YSYEKL. The CDR3 extends over 15 amino acids. CDR3 sequence: CASSQPGAYNQPQHF. In nucleotides, the CDR3 is TGCGCCAGCAGCCAACCCGGTGCCTATAATCAGCCCCAGCATTTT.

The chain has TRBV19 and TRBJ2-2; 7 nucleotides agree with TRBD1. The CDR3 length is 14 residues. V lost 8 bases and J lost 3; bases outside the gene matches: 6. Germline V gives CDR1 LNHDA, CDR2 SQIVND (reference sequence). The CDR3 here is CASRDRQDTGELFF. CDR3 coding DNA: TGTGCCAGTCGGGACAGACAAGACACCGGGGAGCTGTTTTTT.

V usage is TRBV28 and J usage is TRBJ1-2; perhaps TRBD1 as D (5 bases). V lost 6 bases, J lost 2 bases, and 10 bases lay in between. The V gene's germline CDR1 is MDHEN and CDR2 SYDVKM. The CDR3 extends over 13 amino acids. In nucleotides, the CDR3 is TGTGCCAGCAGCCTCAGGGAAAACTATGGCTACACCTTC. Its translation is CASSLRENYGYTF.

This chain links TRBV29-1 with TRBJ2-3; no clear D gene. V was cut by 3 bases and J by 1 base, with 8 bases left in between. The germline V gene has CDR1 SQVTM and CDR2 ANQGSEA. The CDR3 has 13 residues. The CDR3 DNA is TGCAGCGTTGAGCCGCCCGGCACAGATACGCAGTATTTT. It encodes CSVEPPGTDTQYF.

The chain uses TRBV12-5 and TRBJ2-7, with D perhaps matching TRBD1 (5 bases). The CDR3 extends over 14 amino acids. The germline CDR1 and CDR2 sequences are LGHNT and FRNRAP. The CDR3 bases are TGTGCCAGCACCGATAACCAGGGTACCTACGAGCAGTACTTC. Encoded protein: CASTDNQGTYEQYF.

In regard to this clone: The sample holds other DNA sequences that translate to the same CDR3. The chain carries TRBV15 and TRBJ2-7; possible D gene TRBD2, 5 bases. Trimming cost V 0 bases and J 0 bases, with 6 bases left between them. There are 14 residues in the CDR3. Germline V gives CDR1 LNHNV, CDR2 YYDKDF (reference sequence). In nucleotides, the CDR3 is TGTGCCACCAGCAGAGATCGGGGCTCCTACGAGCAGTACTTC. Translating gives CATSRDRGSYEQYF.

The chain recombines TRBV28 with TRBJ1-1; TRBD1 might be the D (5 bases). The ends were cut back, 2 bases at V and 8 bases at J, with 15 bases in the middle. This CDR3 is built from 14 residues. In germline, CDR1 is MDHEN, CDR2 SYDVKM. CDR3 region: CASSLGGSQQEAFF. The CDR3 DNA follows: TGTGCCAGCAGTTTAGGGGGGTCCCAACAGGAAGCTTTCTTT.

V and J are TRBV30 and TRBJ2-1; TRBD1 might be the D (5 bases). CDR3 size: 14 residues. Trimming removed 3 bases from V and 7 bases from J, with 16 bases in between. CDR1 GTSNPN and CDR2 SVGIG come from the germline V gene (reference sequence). CDR3 in DNA: TGTGCCTGGAGCCTAACAGGTGCCCTTAATGAGCAGTTCTTC. Translating gives CAWSLTGALNEQFF. Using reference TRBV30 and TRBJ2-1 for the parts outside the CDR3, the full variable domain is SQTIHQWPATLVQPVGSPLSLECTVEGTSNPNLYWYRQAAGRGLQLLFYSVGIGQISSEVPQNLSASRPQDRQFILSSKKLLLSDSGFYLCAWSLTGALNEQFFGPGTRLTVL.

V is TRBV30 and J is TRBJ1-5; 9 nucleotides align to TRBD1. V shed 0 bases, J shed 5 bases, and the junction held 5 bases outside the gene matches. The CDR3 runs 15 residues. Looked up from germline, CDR1 is GTSNPN and CDR2 is SVGIG (reference sequence). CDR3 protein: CAWSVNTGGDQPQHF. The CDR3 coding sequence is TGTGCCTGGAGTGTTAATACAGGGGGCGATCAGCCCCAGCATTTT.

The chain joins TRBV19 to TRBJ2-1; 8 bases align to TRBD2. CDR1 and CDR2 (germline): LNHDA, SQIVND (reference sequence). V lost 1 base to trimming and J lost 4 bases; unmatched junction nucleotides: 6. CDR3 length: 16 amino acids. CDR3 DNA: TGTGCCAGTAGTATAGCGGCGGGGGGCCAGTACAATGAGCAGTTCTTC. Amino acid sequence: CASSIAAGGQYNEQFF.

This clone was found a few times. The rearrangement links TRBV19 to TRBJ2-5, with D unclear. Deletions cut 6 bases from V and 5 bases from J, with 13 bases between. Germline-derived CDR1 and CDR2 are LNHDA and SQIVND (reference sequence). The CDR3 spans 13 residues. CDR3 amino acids: CASSRDPSETQYF. The CDR3 nucleotides are TGTGCCAGTAGCCGTGACCCCTCGGAGACCCAGTACTTC.

The V call is TRBV14, the J call TRBJ2-1; 11 bases align to TRBD2. The CDR3 is 18 residues long. Losses at the gene ends were 0 bases for V and 9 bases for J; bases not matched to a gene: 13. Germline-derived CDR1 and CDR2 are SGHDN and FVKESK. CDR3 residues: CASSQESRSSGRIIEQFF. CDR3 nucleotides: TGTGCCAGCAGCCAAGAAAGCAGATCTAGCGGGAGGATCATTGAGCAGTTCTTC.

The chain is built from TRBV5-1 and TRBJ1-5, with a weak D call TRBD1 (5 bases). The CDR3 extends over 14 amino acids. Germline CDR1 is SGHRS and CDR2 is YFSETQ. V shed 4 bases and J shed 8 bases, with 16 bases lying between them. Here the CDR3 DNA reads TGCGCCAGCAGCCGAGTGGGGGAGGGTGAGCCCCAGCATTTT. It encodes CASSRVGEGEPQHF.

V and J are TRBV6-8 and TRBJ1-3; D remains unclear. CDR3 size: 15 residues. From germline, CDR1 is MNHGY and CDR2 SAAAGT. The germline V and J ends were trimmed by 5 bases and 0 bases, with 11 bases remaining between them. The CDR3 region has the DNA TGTGCCAGCAGTGGATTACGGAGCTCTGGAAACACCATATATTTT. Protein: CASSGLRSSGNTIYF.

This clone was seen more than once but under ten times. The V and J genes are TRBV19 and TRBJ1-2; 7 nucleotides align to TRBD1. Per the germline V gene, CDR1 is LNHDA and CDR2 is SQIVND (reference sequence). J lost 5 bases, V lost 3 bases, and 9 bases had no gene match. The CDR3 is 15 amino acids. The CDR3 region is CASSIVGTVTYGYTF. DNA for the CDR3: TGTGCCAGTAGTATCGTTGGGACAGTAACTTATGGCTACACCTTC.

The V and J genes are TRBV11-3 and TRBJ1-2; D is unclear. Per the germline V gene, CDR1 is SGHNT and CDR2 is YENEEA. The CDR3 is made up of 15 amino acids. Between the trimmed V and J ends, which lost 6 bases and 0 bases, there was a span of 14 bases. CDR3 coding DNA: TGTGCCAGCAGTCTGTGGTCGGACCCTAACTATGGCTACACCTTC. This sequence encodes CASSLWSDPNYGYTF.

The chain carries TRBV19 and TRBJ2-7; D is ambiguous. V gave up 5 bases and J gave up 0 bases, with 8 bases separating them. The CDR3 has 13 residues. The germline CDR1 and CDR2 sequences are LNHDA and SQIVND (reference sequence). As DNA, the CDR3 is TGTGCCAGTAGTCCCGAGGACTCCTACGAGCAGTACTTC. This codes for CASSPEDSYEQYF.

In DNA, the CDR3 is TGTGCCAGCAGCTCGAGCACAGGAGCGGGAGAGACCCAGTACTTC. Translation gives CASSSSTGAGETQYF. The chain links TRBV7-8 to TRBJ2-5; D is perhaps TRBD2 (6 bases). V lost 4 bases to trimming and J lost 4 bases, with 16 bases between them. Per the germline V gene, CDR1 is SGHVS and CDR2 is FQNEAQ. There are 15 residues in the CDR3.

This sequence joins TRBV7-1 and TRBJ2-1; D may match TRBD1 or TRBD2 (5 bases each). TRBV7-1 is an open reading frame, and its role is uncertain. Trimming shortened V by 5 bases and J by 3 bases, and 8 bases separated the two germline ends. This CDR3 comprises 13 residues. CDR3 residues: CASSRGRYNEQFF. CDR3 DNA: TGTGCCAGCAGCAGGGGACGCTACAATGAGCAGTTCTTC.

J is TRBJ1-2 and V is TRBV28, with D possibly being TRBD1 (5 bases). This CDR3 has 16 residues. Deletions cut 8 bases from V and 4 bases from J, with 23 bases between. Germline V CDR1 and CDR2: MDHEN, SYDVKM. The CDR3 DNA reads TGTGCCAGCTCTCGCGGAGGGGCAGGGTTCCTCTATGGCTACACCTTC. Its protein is CASSRGGAGFLYGYTF.

The chain has TRBV7-4 and TRBJ1-1; no definite D call. The CDR3 has 13 residues. CDR1 is SGHVT and CDR2 is SQSDAQ in the germline V gene. Trimming shortened V by 2 bases and J by 1 base, and 5 bases separated the two germline ends. The CDR3 nucleotides read TGTGCCAGCAGCTTAAGGCCGAACACTGAAGCTTTCTTT. Residues: CASSLRPNTEAFF.